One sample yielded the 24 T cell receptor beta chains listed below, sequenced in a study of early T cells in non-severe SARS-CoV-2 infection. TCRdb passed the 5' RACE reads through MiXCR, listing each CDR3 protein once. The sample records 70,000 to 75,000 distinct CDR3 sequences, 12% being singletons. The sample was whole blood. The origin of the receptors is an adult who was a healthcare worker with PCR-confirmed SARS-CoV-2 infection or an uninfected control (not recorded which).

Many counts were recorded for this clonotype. The CDR3 is CASSTARISGANVLTF. The CDR3 DNA follows: TGTGCCAGCAGTACCGCCCGAATATCTGGGGCCAACGTCCTGACTTTC. The chain combines TRBV27 with TRBJ2-6; D unresolved. CDR3 length: 16 residues. V was trimmed by 5 bases and J by 1 base, leaving 12 bases between them. Germline CDR1 reads MNHEY; CDR2 reads SMNVEV (reference sequence).

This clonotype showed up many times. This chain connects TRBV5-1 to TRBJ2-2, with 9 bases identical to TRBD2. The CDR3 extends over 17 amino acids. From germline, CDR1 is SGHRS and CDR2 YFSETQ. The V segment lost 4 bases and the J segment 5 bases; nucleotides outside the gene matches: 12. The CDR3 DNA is TGCGCCAGCAGCCCCTATAGCGGGGGCCTAGGGACCGGGGAGCTGTTTTTT. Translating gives CASSPYSGGLGTGELFF. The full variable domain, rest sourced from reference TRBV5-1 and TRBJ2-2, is KAGVTQTPRYLIKTRGQQVTLSCSPISGHRSVSWYQQTPGQGLQFLFEYFSETQRNKGNFPGRFSGRQFSNSRSEMNVSTLELGDSALYLCASSPYSGGLGTGELFFGEGSRLTVL.

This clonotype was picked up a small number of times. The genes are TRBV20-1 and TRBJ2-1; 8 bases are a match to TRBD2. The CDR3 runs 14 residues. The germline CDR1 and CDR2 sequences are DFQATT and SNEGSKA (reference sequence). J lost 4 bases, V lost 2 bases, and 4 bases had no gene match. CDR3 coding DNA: TGCAGTGCTAGAAGTCTAGCGGGTTACAATGAGCAGTTCTTC. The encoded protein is CSARSLAGYNEQFF.

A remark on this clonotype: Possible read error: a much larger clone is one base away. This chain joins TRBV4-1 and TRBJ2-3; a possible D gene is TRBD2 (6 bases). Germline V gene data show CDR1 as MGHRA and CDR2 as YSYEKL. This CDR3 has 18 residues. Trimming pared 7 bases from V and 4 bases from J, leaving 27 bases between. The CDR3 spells CASTPEGTLLRGADTQYF. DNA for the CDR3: TGCGCCAGCACTCCGGAGGGGACGCTGCTTCGGGGAGCAGATACGCAGTATTTT.

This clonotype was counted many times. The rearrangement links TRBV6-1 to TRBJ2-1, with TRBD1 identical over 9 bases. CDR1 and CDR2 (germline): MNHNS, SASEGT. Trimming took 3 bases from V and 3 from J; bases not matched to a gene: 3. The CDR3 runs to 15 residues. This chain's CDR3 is CASSEETGGYNEQFF. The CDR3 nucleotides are TGTGCCAGCAGTGAGGAGACAGGGGGCTACAATGAGCAGTTCTTC.

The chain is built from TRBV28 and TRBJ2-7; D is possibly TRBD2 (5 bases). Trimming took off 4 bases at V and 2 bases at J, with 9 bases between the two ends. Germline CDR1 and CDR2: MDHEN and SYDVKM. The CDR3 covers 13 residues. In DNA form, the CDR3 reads TGTGCCAGCAGTTCCGGGATAGCCTACGAGCAGTACTTC. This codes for CASSSGIAYEQYF.

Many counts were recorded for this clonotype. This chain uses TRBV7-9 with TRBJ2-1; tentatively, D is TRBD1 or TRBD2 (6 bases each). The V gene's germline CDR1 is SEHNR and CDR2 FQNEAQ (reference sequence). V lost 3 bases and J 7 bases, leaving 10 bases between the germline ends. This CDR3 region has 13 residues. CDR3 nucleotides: TGTGCCAGCAGCTTTCGCGGGACAAATGAGCAGTTCTTC. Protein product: CASSFRGTNEQFF.

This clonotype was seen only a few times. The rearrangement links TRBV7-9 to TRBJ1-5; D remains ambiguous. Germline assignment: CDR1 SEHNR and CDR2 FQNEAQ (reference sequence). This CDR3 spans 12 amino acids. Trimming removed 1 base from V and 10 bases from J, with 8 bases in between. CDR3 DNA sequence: TGTGCCAGCAGCTTAGTTGGCGGACCCCAGCATTTT. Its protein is CASSLVGGPQHF. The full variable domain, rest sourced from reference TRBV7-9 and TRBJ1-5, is DTGVSQNPRHKITKRGQNVTFRCDPISEHNRLYWYRQTLGQGPEFLTYFQNEAQLEKSRLLSDRFSAERPKGSFSTLEIQRTEQGDSAMYLCASSLVGGPQHFGDGTRLSIL.

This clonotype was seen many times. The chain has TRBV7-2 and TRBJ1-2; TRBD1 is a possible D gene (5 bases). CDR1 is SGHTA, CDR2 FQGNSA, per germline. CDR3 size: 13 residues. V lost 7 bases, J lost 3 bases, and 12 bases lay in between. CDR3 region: CASKGQGYYGYTF. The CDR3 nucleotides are TGTGCCAGCAAAGGGCAGGGCTACTATGGCTACACCTTC. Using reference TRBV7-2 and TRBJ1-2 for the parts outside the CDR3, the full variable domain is GAGVSQSPSNKVTEKGKDVELRCDPISGHTALYWYRQSLGQGLEFLIYFQGNSAPDKSGLPSDRFSAERTGGSVSTLTIQRTQQEDSAVYLCASKGQGYYGYTFGSGTRLTVV.

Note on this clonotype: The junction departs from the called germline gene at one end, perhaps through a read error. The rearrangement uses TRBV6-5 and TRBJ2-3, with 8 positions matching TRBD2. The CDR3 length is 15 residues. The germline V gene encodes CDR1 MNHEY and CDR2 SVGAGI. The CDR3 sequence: CTSSYGTSSTDTQFF. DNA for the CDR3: TGTACCAGCAGTTACGGGACTAGTAGCACAGATACGCAGTTTTTT.

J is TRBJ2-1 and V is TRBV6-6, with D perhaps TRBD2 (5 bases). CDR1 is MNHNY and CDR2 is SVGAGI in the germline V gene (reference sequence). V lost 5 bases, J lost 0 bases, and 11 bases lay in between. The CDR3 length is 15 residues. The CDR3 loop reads CASSASLGSYNEQFF. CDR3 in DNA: TGTGCCAGCAGTGCTTCACTAGGCTCCTACAATGAGCAGTTCTTC.

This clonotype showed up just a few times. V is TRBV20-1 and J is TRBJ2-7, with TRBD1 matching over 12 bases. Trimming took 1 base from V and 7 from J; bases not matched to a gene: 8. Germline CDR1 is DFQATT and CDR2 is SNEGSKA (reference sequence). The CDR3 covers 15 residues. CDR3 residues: CSARGGTGGLREQYF. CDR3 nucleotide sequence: TGCAGTGCTAGAGGTGGGACAGGGGGCCTAAGGGAGCAGTACTTC.

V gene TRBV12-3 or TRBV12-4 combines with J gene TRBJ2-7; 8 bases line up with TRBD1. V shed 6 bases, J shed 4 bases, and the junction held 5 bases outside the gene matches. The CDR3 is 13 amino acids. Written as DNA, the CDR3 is TGTGCCAGCAGCCCAGGGGGCCGGTACGAGCAGTACTTC. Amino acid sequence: CASSPGGRYEQYF.

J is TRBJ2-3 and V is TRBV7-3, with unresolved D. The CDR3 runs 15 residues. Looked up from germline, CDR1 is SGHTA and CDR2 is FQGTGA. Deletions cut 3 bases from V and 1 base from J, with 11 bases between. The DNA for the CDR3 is TGTGCCAGCAGCTTTTTAACCGCCCGCACAGATACGCAGTATTTT. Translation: CASSFLTARTDTQYF.

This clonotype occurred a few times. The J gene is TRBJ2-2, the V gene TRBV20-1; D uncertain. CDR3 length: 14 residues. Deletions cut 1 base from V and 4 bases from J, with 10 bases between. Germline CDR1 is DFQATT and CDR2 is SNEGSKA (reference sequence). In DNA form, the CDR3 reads TGCAGTGCTAGAGGGGTCGAGCTCACCGGGGAGCTGTTTTTT. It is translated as CSARGVELTGELFF.

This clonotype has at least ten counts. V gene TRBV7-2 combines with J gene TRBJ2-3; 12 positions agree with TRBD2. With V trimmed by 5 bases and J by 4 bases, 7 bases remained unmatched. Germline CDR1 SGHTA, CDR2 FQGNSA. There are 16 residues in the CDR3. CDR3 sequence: CASSKGLAGISDTQYF. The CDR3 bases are TGTGCCAGCAGCAAAGGACTAGCGGGGATATCAGATACGCAGTATTTT.

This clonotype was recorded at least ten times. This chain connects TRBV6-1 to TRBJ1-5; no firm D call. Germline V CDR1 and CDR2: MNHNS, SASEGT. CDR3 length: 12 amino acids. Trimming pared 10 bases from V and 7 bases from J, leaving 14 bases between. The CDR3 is CATYSGLQPQHF. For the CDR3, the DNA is TGTGCCACCTACTCGGGGTTGCAGCCCCAGCATTTT.

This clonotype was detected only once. The CDR3 DNA follows: TGTGCCAGCAGCAAGGGGACGAGACAGGGCGGCACAGATACGCAGTATTTT. This sequence encodes CASSKGTRQGGTDTQYF. V is TRBV21-1 and J is TRBJ2-3; the D segment call TRBD1 is taken from the table without a DNA check. TRBV21-1 represents a pseudogene. The CDR3 is made up of 17 amino acids.

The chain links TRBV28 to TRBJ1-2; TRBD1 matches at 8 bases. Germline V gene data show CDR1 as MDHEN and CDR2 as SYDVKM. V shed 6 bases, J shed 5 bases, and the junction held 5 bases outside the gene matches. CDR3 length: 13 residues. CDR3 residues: CASRQTGVYGYTF. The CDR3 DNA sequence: TGTGCCAGCAGACAGACAGGGGTTTATGGCTACACCTTC.

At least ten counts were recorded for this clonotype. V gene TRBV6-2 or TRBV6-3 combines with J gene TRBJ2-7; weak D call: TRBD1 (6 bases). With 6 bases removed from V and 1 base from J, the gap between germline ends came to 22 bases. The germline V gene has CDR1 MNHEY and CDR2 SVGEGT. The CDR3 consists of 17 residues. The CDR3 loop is CASRPSLRTAISYEQYF. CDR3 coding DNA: TGTGCCAGCAGACCGAGCCTCAGGACAGCGATATCCTACGAGCAGTACTTC.

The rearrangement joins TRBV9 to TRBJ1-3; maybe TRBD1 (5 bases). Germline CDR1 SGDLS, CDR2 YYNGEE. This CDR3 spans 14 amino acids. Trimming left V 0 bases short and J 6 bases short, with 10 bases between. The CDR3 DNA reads TGTGCCAGCAGCGTAGATCAGGGTGCAAACACCATATATTTT. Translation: CASSVDQGANTIYF. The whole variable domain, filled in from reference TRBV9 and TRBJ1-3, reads DSGVTQTPKHLITATGQRVTLRCSPRSGDLSVYWYQQSLDQGLQFLIQYYNGEERAKGNILERFSAQQFPDLHSELNLSSLELGDSALYFCASSVDQGANTIYFGEGSWLTVV.

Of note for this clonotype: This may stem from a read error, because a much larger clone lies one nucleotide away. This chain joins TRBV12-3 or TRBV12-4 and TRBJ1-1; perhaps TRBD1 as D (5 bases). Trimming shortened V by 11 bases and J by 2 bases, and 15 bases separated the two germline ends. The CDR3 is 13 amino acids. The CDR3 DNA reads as TGTGCCGGCACCCTTGGGGGAAACACTGAAGCTTTCTTT. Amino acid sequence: CAGTLGGNTEAFF.

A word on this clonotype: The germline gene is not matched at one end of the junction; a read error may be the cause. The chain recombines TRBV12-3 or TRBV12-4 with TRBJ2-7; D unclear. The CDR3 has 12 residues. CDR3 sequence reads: CASTCVSYGQYF. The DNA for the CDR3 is TGTGCCAGCACCTGCGTGTCCTACGGGCAGTACTTC.

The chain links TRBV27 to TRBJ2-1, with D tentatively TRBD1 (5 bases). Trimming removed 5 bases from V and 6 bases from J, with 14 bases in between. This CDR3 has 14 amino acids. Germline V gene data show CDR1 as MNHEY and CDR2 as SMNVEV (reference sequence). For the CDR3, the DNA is TGTGCCAGCAGTACAGGTGATTTCGTCAATGAGCAGTTCTTC. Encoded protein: CASSTGDFVNEQFF.